These 17 T cell receptor beta chains came from one sample sequenced in a study of vaccination effects on CD4 cells after COVID-19. This table comes from immunoSEQ multiplex PCR, and its TCRdb copy is limited to in-frame clones, with some not included. The sample lists roughly 59,000 clones, 78% occurring once. What these receptors recognize is not known. Under the ViraFEST assay, PBMC were stimulated with viral peptide pools so that antigen-specific CD4+ T cells expanded. Sequencing was performed afterwards. Between days 10 and 11 of culture, CD4+ T cells were separated out. As their vaccination, participants received two doses of either BNT162b2 or mRNA-1273. The material sequenced was CD4+ T cells from PBMCs cultured with HCoV-OC43 spike peptides, taken after COVID-19 vaccination. The subset here: HCoV-OC43 spike overlapping peptide pool stimulation. Every receptor here comes from a human donor who received a COVID-19 vaccine.

In its sample, this clone was seen once. This chain links TRBV5-1 with TRBJ2-5, with D possibly being TRBD2 (6 bases). The CDR3 is 15 amino acids. V lost 3 bases and J lost 1, with 13 bases in between. From germline, CDR1 is SGHRS and CDR2 YFSETQ. CDR3 residues: CASSSPRGTQETQYF. CDR3 in DNA: TGCGCCAGCAGCTCACCCCGGGGGACCCAAGAGACCCAGTACTTC.

The chain carries TRBV18 and TRBJ1-2, with 8 bases fitting TRBD1. V lost 3 bases, J lost 2 bases, and 2 bases stayed unmatched. The CDR3 is made up of 14 amino acids. Germline lookup yields CDR1 KGHSH and CDR2 LQKENI. The CDR3 spells CASSPRTGNYGYTF. CDR3 in DNA: TGTGCCAGCTCACCGAGGACAGGGAACTATGGCTACACCTTC.

The J gene is TRBJ1-2, the V gene TRBV4-3; D may be TRBD1 (6 bases). The CDR3 has 15 residues. Germline CDR1 reads LGHNA; CDR2 reads YSLEER. V was shortened by 4 bases and J by 4 bases, with 16 bases between the two germline ends. The DNA of the CDR3 is TGCGCCAGCAGCCCCTATGAGGGAGGGGGCTATGGCTACACCTTC. It yields the protein CASSPYEGGGYGYTF.

This chain connects TRBV19 to TRBJ1-5, with 8 bases identical to TRBD1. The CDR3 sequence is 15 residues long. V was pared by 9 bases and J by 6 bases, with 13 bases of the junction left unmatched. Looked up from germline, CDR1 is LNHDA and CDR2 is SQIVND (reference sequence). The CDR3 protein is CASQPMTGVGQPQHF. In DNA, the CDR3 is TGTGCCAGCCAACCAATGACAGGGGTCGGTCAGCCCCAGCATTTT.

The DNA for the CDR3 is TGCGCCAGCAGCCCGAGGCACACCTCCGGGGGACAGGGTTACACCGGGGAGCTGTTTTTT. As protein: CASSPRHTSGGQGYTGELFF. V usage is TRBV4-3 and J usage is TRBJ2-2; TRBD1 matches at 9 bases. The ends lost 4 bases at V and 3 bases at J; junction bases unmatched: 18. This CDR3 is 20 amino acids long. Germline V lookup: CDR1 LGHNA, CDR2 YSLEER.

This clone was picked up a small number of times. J is TRBJ1-2 and V is TRBV28; TRBD1 aligns across 8 bases. The V gene's germline CDR1 is MDHEN and CDR2 SYDVKM. The CDR3 consists of 15 residues. The junction had 7 bases not matched to a gene; V was cut back by 3 bases and J by 4 bases. The DNA for the CDR3 is TGTGCCAGCAGTTTCGGGACAGGAGCCCTCTATGGCTACACCTTC. It encodes CASSFGTGALYGYTF.

This clone turned up a few times. The V and J genes are TRBV6-2 or TRBV6-3 and TRBJ2-7, with D possibly TRBD1 on 5 matching bases. This CDR3 is 13 amino acids long. V shed 6 bases and J shed 4 bases, with 13 bases lying between them. Germline V gives CDR1 MNHEY, CDR2 SVGEGT. The CDR3 DNA reads as TGTGCCAGCAGCATCATGCAGGGTTACGAGCAGTACGTC. This translates into CASSIMQGYEQYV.

The rearrangement links TRBV19 to TRBJ1-5; maybe TRBD1 (6 bases). Germline V gene lookup returns CDR1 LNHDA and CDR2 SQIVND (reference sequence). The V and J ends lost 5 bases and 5 bases respectively, with 10 bases between them. The CDR3 spans 13 residues. The CDR3 here is CASSGGRYQPQHF. The CDR3 nucleotides are TGTGCCAGTAGTGGGGGGCGGTATCAGCCCCAGCATTTT. Variable domain in full (rest from reference TRBV19 and TRBJ1-5): DGGITQSPKYLFRKEGQNVTLSCEQNLNHDAMYWYRQDPGQGLRLIYYSQIVNDFQKGDIAEGYSVSREKKESFPLTVTSAQKNPTAFYLCASSGGRYQPQHFGDGTRLSIL.

The chain couples TRBV20-1 to TRBJ1-2; D might be TRBD1 (5 bases). The germline V gene has CDR1 DFQATT and CDR2 SNEGSKA (reference sequence). The CDR3 length is 15 residues. V was shortened by 3 bases and J by 3 bases, with 17 bases between the two germline ends. The CDR3 nucleotides read TGCAGTGCTAGTAGAGTAATGGTGGGGGACTATGGCTACACCTTC. It yields the protein CSASRVMVGDYGYTF.

The chain carries TRBV27 and TRBJ1-1; D remains unclear. Deletions cut 5 bases from V and 1 base from J, with 14 bases between. Germline V gives CDR1 MNHEY, CDR2 SMNVEV (reference sequence). The CDR3 covers 15 residues. Here the CDR3 DNA reads TGTGCCAGCAGTGTGGGTCGTCAACAGAACACTGAAGCTTTCTTT. Its protein is CASSVGRQQNTEAFF.

The V gene is TRBV7-9, the J gene TRBJ1-2, with D tentatively TRBD1 (6 bases). The germline gives CDR1 SEHNR, CDR2 FQNEAQ (reference sequence). V was cut by 1 base and J by 7 bases, with 10 bases left in between. The CDR3 runs to 13 residues. The chain's CDR3 is CASSLVGGLGYTF. CDR3 DNA: TGTGCCAGCAGCTTAGTTGGGGGCCTTGGCTACACCTTC.

The sample holds a few counts of this clone. The rearrangement links TRBV19 to TRBJ2-2; no clear D gene. Trimming removed 5 bases at V and 1 base at J, with 5 bases between. In germline, CDR1 is LNHDA, CDR2 SQIVND (reference sequence). CDR3 length: 13 amino acids. CDR3 loop: CASSRRNTGELFF. The CDR3, as DNA: TGTGCCAGTAGTCGAAGGAACACCGGGGAGCTGTTTTTT.

This chain uses TRBV7-3 with TRBJ1-2, with 9 bases matching TRBD1. The CDR3 is 13 amino acids. V trimming: 5 bases; J trimming: 4 bases; junction bases outside the gene matches: 2. The V gene's germline CDR1 is SGHTA and CDR2 FQGTGA. CDR3 protein: CASSLDRGYGYTF. The DNA of the CDR3 is TGTGCCAGCAGCCTGGACAGGGGCTATGGCTACACCTTC. The full variable domain, with the rest looked up from reference TRBV7-3 and TRBJ1-2, is GAGVSQTPSNKVTEKGKYVELRCDPISGHTALYWYRQSLGQGPEFLIYFQGTGAADDSGLPNDRFFAVRPEGSVSTLKIQRTERGDSAVYLCASSLDRGYGYTFGSGTRLTVV.

The chain carries TRBV21-1 and TRBJ2-3; TRBD1 was called by the table and not checked on the DNA. TRBV21-1 is a pseudogene locus. This CDR3 region has 14 residues. The CDR3 DNA reads TGTGCCAGCATCTGGGGGCAGGACACAGATACGCAGTATTTT. This sequence encodes CASIWGQDTDTQYF.

This chain links TRBV5-6 with TRBJ1-1; 9 nucleotides agree with TRBD1. This CDR3 region has 17 residues. V gave up 2 bases and J gave up 1 base; unmatched junction bases: 9. Germline CDR1 is SGHDT and CDR2 is YYEEEE. The CDR3 DNA is TGTGCCAGCAGCTTAAAACTGACAGGGGGAAGGAACACTGAAGCTTTCTTT. Translating it yields CASSLKLTGGRNTEAFF.

The gene calls are TRBV29-1 and TRBJ2-3, with D perhaps matching TRBD2 (6 bases). The CDR3 length is 14 residues. Trimming pared 4 bases from V and 2 bases from J, leaving 13 bases between. Per germline, CDR1 SQVTM and CDR2 ANQGSEA. The CDR3 sequence: CSVVVRGNTDTQYF. CDR3 sequence (DNA): TGCAGCGTTGTAGTTCGGGGGAACACAGATACGCAGTATTTT.

The chain is built from TRBV6-4 and TRBJ1-6, with a weak D call TRBD1 (6 bases). The CDR3 covers 13 residues. Germline-derived CDR1 and CDR2 are MRHNA and SNTAGT. Trimming took off 6 bases at V and 7 bases at J, with 10 bases between the two ends. CDR3 loop: CASREQGNSPLHF. In DNA form, the CDR3 reads TGTGCCAGCAGAGAACAGGGAAATTCACCCCTCCACTTT.